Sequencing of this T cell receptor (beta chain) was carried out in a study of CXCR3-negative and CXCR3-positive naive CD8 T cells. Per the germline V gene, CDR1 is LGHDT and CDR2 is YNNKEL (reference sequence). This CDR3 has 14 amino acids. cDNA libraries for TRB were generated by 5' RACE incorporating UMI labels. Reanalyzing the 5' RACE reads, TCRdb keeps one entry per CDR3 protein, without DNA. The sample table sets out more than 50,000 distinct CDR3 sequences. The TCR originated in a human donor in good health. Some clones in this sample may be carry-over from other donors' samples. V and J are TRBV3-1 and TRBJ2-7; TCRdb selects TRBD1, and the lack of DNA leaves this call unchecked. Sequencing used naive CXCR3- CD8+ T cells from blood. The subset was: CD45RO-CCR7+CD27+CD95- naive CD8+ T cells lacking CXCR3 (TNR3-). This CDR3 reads CASGAGRLGFRQYF.